This T cell receptor (beta chain) was obtained from a study of CD8 T cells in Susac syndrome. It was with random hexamers that roughly 0.45 to 1 ug RNA was reverse transcribed. TCRdb ran MiXCR on the immunoSEQ multiplex PCR reads and lists one entry per CDR3 protein. The sample lists 300,000 or so distinct CDR3 sequences; around 90% were seen once. CDR3 size: 17 residues. The V segment lost 2 bases and the J segment 0 bases; nucleotides outside the gene matches: 9. The germline V gene encodes CDR1 MGHRA and CDR2 YSYEKL. The source is a human donor with multiple sclerosis. The chain combines TRBV4-1 with TRBJ1-1, with 7 bases fitting TRBD1. The sample consisted of CD4+ T cells from PBMCs. The CDR3 protein is CASSQPGDSDMNTEAFF. The DNA for the CDR3 is TGCGCCAGCAGCCAACCCGGGGACAGCGACATGAACACTGAAGCTTTCTTT.